This T cell receptor (beta chain) was observed in a study of blood T cells in healthy people across ages. Overall study results and limits: Estimated diversity that came from one million T cells was considered an underestimate.

Ranging in age from about 6 to 90, the donors were healthy Caucasian individuals from Russia. Using a J-beta primer mix together with a sample-barcoded 5' primer, a second PCR was run for roughly 6 to 11 cycles. MiXCR was run by TCRdb on the 5' RACE reads, yielding one entry per CDR3 protein. Among under 800,000 distinct CDR3 sequences listed, 20% to 25% were seen once. V lost 6 bases to trimming and J lost 0 bases, with 14 bases between them. The CDR3 loop spans 16 amino acids. CDR1 and CDR2 (germline): SGHAT, FQNNGV. The table lists this clonotype with a few counts. Its antigen is undetermined. The sequence was collected from a man aged 65 to 79 in good health. Sequencing used blood. The V and J genes are TRBV11-2 and TRBJ2-2; unclear D gene. The CDR3 DNA reads TGTGCCAGCAGTTACCGGGCCAGCACGAACACCGGGGAGCTGTTTTTT. It encodes CASSYRASTNTGELFF.